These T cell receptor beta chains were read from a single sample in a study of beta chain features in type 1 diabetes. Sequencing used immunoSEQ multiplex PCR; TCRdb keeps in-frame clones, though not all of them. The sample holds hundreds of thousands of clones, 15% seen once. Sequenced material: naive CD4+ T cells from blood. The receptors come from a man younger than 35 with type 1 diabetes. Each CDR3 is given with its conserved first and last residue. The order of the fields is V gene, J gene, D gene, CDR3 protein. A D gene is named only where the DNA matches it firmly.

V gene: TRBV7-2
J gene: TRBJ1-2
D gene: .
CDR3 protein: CASSLVLQGFYGYTF

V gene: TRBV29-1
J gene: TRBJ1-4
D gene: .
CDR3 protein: CSVAPQGKLFF

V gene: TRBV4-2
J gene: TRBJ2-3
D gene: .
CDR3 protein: CASSQGGPGGDTQYF

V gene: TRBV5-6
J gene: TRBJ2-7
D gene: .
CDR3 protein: CASSLGKGYEQYF

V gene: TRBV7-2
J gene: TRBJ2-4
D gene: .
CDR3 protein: CARPTQYF

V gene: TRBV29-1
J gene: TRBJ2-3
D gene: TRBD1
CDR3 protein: CSAESRGRGATDTQYF

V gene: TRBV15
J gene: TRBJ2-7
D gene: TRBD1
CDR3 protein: CATSRGDRLLEQYF

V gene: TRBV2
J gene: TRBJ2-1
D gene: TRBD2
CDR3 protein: CASSASRGGDYNEQFF

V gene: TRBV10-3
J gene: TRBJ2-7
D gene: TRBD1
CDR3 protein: CAISGQGSSYEQYF

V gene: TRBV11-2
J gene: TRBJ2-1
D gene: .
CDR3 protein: CASSFRGANEQFF

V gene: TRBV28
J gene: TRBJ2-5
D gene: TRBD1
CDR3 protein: CASSQNLPGQGAKTQYF

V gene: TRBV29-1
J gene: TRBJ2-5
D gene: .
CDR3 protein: CSLRDYQETQYF

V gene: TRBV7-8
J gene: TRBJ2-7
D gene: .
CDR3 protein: CASSLEGGRGPRGEQYF

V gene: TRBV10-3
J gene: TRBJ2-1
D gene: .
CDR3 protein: CAISGSAALYNEQFF

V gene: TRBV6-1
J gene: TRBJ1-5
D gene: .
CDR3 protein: CASSEAGGSNQPQHF

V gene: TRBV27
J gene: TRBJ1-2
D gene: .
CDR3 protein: CASSLSRNRNYGYTF

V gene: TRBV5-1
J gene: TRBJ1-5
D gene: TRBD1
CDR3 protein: CASSLTGADNQPQHF

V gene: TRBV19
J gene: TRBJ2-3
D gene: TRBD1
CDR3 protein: CASSMSKTGIADTQYF

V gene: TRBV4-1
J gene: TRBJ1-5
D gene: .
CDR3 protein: CASSLGSLKTVLQPQHF

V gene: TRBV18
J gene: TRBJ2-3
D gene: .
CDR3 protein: CASSDSEFTDTQYF

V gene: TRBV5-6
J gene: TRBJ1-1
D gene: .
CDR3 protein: CASSRQWDTEAFF

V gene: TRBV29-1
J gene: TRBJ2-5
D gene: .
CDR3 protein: CSVDWSGYRPETQYF

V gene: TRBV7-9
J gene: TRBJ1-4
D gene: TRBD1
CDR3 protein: CASSFLLAGGEKLFF

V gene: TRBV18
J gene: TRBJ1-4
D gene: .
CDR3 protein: CASSPDSTEKLFF

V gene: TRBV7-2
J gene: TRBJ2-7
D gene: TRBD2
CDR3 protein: CASLGREGYEQYF

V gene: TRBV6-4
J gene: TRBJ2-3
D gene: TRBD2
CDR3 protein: CASTPSGTSGRAPDTQYF

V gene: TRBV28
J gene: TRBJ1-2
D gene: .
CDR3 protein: CASSFIGYGYTF

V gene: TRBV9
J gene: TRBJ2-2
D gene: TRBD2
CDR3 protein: CASSTQTSGGELFF

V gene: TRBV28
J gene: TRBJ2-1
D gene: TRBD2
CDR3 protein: CASSTSGSVNEQFF

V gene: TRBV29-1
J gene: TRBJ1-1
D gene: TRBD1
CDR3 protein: CSAQGDAEAFF

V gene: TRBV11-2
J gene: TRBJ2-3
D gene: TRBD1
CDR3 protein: CASRRPGQGRTDTQYF

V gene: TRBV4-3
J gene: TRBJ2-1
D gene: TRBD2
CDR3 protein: CASSPMAGTSGGPRYNEQFF

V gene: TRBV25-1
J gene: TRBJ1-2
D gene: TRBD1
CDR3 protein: CASSGDYRGQDGYTF

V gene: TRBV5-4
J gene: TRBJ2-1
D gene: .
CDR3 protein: CASSLDSGSYNEQFF

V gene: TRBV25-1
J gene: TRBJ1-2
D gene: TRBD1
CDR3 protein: CASSEDRGPSGYTF

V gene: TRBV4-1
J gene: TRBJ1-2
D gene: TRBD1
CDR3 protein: CASSQDWDRAYGYTF

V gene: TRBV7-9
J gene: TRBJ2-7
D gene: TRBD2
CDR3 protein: CASSLATGGGRLSYEQYF

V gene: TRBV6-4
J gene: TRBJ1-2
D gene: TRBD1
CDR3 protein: CASSDIAGGNGYTF

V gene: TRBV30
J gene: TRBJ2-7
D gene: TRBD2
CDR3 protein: CAWRDGRGYEQYF

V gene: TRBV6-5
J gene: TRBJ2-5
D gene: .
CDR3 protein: CASSYQLTGNQETQYF

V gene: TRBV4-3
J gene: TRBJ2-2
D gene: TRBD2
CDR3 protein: CASSPGLAGAANTGELFF

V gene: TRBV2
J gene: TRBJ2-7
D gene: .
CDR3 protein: CASTVGQGGEQYF

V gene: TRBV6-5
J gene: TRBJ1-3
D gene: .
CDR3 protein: CASSLQEFGNTIYF

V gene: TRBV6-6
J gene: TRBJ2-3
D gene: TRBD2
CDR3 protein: CASSYRALAGTDTQYF

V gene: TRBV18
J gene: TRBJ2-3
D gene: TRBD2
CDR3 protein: CASSPRLAGGQDTQYF

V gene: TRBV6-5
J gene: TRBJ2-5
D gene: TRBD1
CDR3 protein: CASSFSPGQGVETQYF

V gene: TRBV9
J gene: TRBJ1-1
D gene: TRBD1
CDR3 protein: CASSARGQGGTEAFF

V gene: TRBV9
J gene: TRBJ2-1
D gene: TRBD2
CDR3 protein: CASSPQTSGTYNEQFF

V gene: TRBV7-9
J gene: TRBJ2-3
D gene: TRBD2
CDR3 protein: CASSPGLASTDTQYF